This T cell receptor beta chain was sequenced in a study of OX40 agonist ivuxolimab in advanced cancers. Points on this clone: Its cognate antigen is unknown.

TCRdb's table, derived via immunoSEQ multiplex PCR, lists solely in-frame clones and lacks some. The sample holds some 70,000 clones; roughly nine tenths are singletons and the top ten take 2.5% to 3%. Exclusion of a patient followed from autoimmune disease history or systemic immunosuppression. The study, taken as a whole, reports: Both CD4+ and CD8+ T cell populations in blood had undergone clonal expansion by week 6 at 0.1 to 3.0 mg/kg.

Germline lookup yields CDR1 KGHSH and CDR2 LQKENI. The CDR3 covers 12 residues. Trimming took 2 bases from V and 6 from J, leaving 7 bases between them. The source of this sequence is an adult with an advanced solid tumor such as melanoma, head and neck, liver or kidney cancer. The chain employs TRBV18 and TRBJ1-1; D gene unclear. The sequencing used CD4+ or CD8+ T cells sorted from blood, collected in a trial of the OX40 agonist ivuxolimab. The CDR3: CASSPEGAEAFF. The CDR3 bases are TGTGCCAGCTCACCAGAGGGTGCTGAAGCTTTCTTT.